The clone carrying this T cell receptor (beta chain) appeared many times. The data stem from a study of T-cell reconstitution after alpha-beta-depleted transplantation in children. It was with unique molecular identifiers that the TCRbeta library was prepared. TCRdb redid the calling of the PCR reads with MiXCR, one entry per CDR3 protein. The sample yields a few hundred thousand distinct CDR3 sequences, over 9.5% seen once. The germline V gene has CDR1 DFQATT and CDR2 SNEGSKA (reference sequence). Trimming at V came to 1 base and at J to 7 bases, leaving 6 bases not matched to a gene. The CDR3 totals 14 residues.

This specimen was PBMCs from the stem cell graft donor, taken from the stem cell graft. This clonotype was obtained from a human donor who donated a stem cell graft to a child with SCID. This rearrangement joins TRBV20-1 to TRBJ1-4; the match to TRBD1 covers 7 bases. CDR3: CSARASGGSEKLFF. CDR3 nucleotide sequence: TGCAGTGCTAGAGCCTCAGGGGGTAGTGAAAAACTGTTTTTT.